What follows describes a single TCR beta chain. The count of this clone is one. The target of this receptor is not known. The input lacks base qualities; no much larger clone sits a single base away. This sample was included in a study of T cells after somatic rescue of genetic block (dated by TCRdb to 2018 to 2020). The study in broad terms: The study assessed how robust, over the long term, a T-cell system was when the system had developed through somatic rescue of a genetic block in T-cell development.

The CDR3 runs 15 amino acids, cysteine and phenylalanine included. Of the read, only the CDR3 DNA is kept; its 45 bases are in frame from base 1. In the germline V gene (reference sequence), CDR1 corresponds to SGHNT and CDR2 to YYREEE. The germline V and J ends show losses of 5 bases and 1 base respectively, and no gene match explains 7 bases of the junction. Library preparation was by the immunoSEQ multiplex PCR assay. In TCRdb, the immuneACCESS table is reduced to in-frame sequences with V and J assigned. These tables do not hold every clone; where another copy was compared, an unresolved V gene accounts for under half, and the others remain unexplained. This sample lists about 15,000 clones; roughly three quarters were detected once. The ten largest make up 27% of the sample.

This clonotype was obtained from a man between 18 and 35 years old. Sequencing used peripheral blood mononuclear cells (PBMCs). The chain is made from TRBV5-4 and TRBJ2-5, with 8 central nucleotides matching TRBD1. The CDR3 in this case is CASRTGAWGQETQYF. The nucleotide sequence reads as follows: TGTGCCAGCAGGACAGGGGCATGGGGCCAAGAGACCCAGTACTTC.